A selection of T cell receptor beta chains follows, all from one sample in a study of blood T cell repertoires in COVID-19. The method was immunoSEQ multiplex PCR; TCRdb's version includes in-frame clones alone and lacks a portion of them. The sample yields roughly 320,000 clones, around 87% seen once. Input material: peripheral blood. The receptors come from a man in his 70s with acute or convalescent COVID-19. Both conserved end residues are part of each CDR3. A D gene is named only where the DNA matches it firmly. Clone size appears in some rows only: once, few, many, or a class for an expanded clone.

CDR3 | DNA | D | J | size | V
CASSLGWTATYNEQFF | TGTGCCAGCAGCTTGGGGTGGACAGCAACCTACAATGAGCAGTTCTTC | NA | TRBJ2-1 | few | TRBV5-6
CASSPALREGVREQFF | TGTGCCAGCAGCCCCGCCCTGCGGGAGGGGGTCAGGGAGCAGTTCTTC | TRBD2 | TRBJ2-1 | NA | TRBV9
CASSQVYEQYF | TGTGCCAGCAGCCAAGTATACGAGCAGTACTTC | NA | TRBJ2-7 | once | TRBV14
CASRSPRRREGTGELFF | TGCGCCAGCAGATCCCCAAGAAGACGGGAGGGCACCGGGGAGCTGTTTTTT | TRBD2 | TRBJ2-2 | once | TRBV10-1
CASSLAGGTGELFF | TGTGCCAGCAGCTTGGCCGGAGGGACCGGGGAGCTGTTTTTT | NA | TRBJ2-2 | once | TRBV5-4
CASSDGFSGANVLTF | TGTGCCAGCAGTGACGGGTTCTCTGGGGCCAACGTCCTGACTTTC | NA | TRBJ2-6 | NA | TRBV2
CASSLTGIGEKLFF | TGCGCCAGCAGCTTGACGGGTATAGGTGAAAAACTGTTTTTT | NA | TRBJ1-4 | NA | TRBV5-1
CASSETTSGRDTQYF | TGCGCCAGCAGTGAGACGACCAGCGGGAGGGATACGCAGTATTTT | TRBD2 | TRBJ2-3 | NA | TRBV10-2
CASSRGRMQPQHF | TGTGCCAGCAGCCGGGGGAGGATGCAGCCCCAGCATTTT | NA | TRBJ1-5 | NA | TRBV6-5
CASKARVPQEKNTEAFF | TGTGCCAGCAAAGCCCGCGTACCCCAGGAAAAGAACACTGAAGCTTTCTTT | NA | TRBJ1-1 | NA | TRBV27
CASSPATGQSPGYTF | TGTGCCAGCTCACCGGCGACAGGGCAGTCTCCCGGCTACACCTTC | TRBD1 | TRBJ1-2 | NA | TRBV18
CASSQANDWSARQYF | TGCGCCAGCAGCCAAGCGAACGACTGGTCCGCGAGACAGTACTTC | NA | TRBJ2-7 | many | TRBV4-3
CASSLTSGSAGNYEQYF | TGTGCCAGCAGCTTAACGAGCGGGAGCGCCGGGAATTACGAGCAGTACTTC | TRBD2 | TRBJ2-7 | once | TRBV11-2
CASSQLASGSSGELFF | TGTGCCAGCAGCCAACTGGCTAGCGGGAGTTCCGGGGAGCTGTTTTTT | TRBD2 | TRBJ2-2 | NA | TRBV7-9
CASRWTVDSNQPQHF | TGTGCCAGCAGGTGGACAGTGGATAGCAATCAGCCCCAGCATTTT | NA | TRBJ1-5 | NA | TRBV6-5
CAWSVPGYGYTF | TGTGCCTGGAGTGTACCCGGCTATGGCTACACCTTC | NA | TRBJ1-2 | NA | TRBV30
CASSLGAGQGTYEQYF | TGTGCCAGCAGCTTAGGGGCGGGACAGGGAACCTACGAGCAGTACTTC | TRBD1 | TRBJ2-7 | NA | TRBV5-4
CASSFLSYEQYF | TGTGCCAGCAGCTTTCTCTCCTACGAGCAGTACTTC | NA | TRBJ2-7 | NA | TRBV5-6
CSVLGSGANVLTF | TGCAGCGTCCTAGGTTCTGGGGCCAACGTCCTGACTTTC | NA | TRBJ2-6 | NA | TRBV29-1
CASSQETFDSPLHF | TGTGCCAGCAGCCAAGAAACTTTTGATTCACCCCTCCACTTT | NA | TRBJ1-6 | NA | TRBV3-1/TRBV3-2
CASSQEGGGAGELFF | TGTGCCAGCAGCCAAGAAGGGGGTGGGGCCGGGGAGCTGTTTTTT | NA | TRBJ2-2 | NA | TRBV4-2
CASSIDYRGDTEAFF | TGTGCCAGTAGTATAGACTACAGGGGGGACACTGAAGCTTTCTTT | TRBD1 | TRBJ1-1 | NA | TRBV19
CASSPRGETQYF | TGTGCCAGCTCACCCCGGGGTGAGACCCAGTACTTC | NA | TRBJ2-5 | NA | TRBV18
CASSLRPRDEQFF | TGTGCCAGCAGCTTACGCCCGCGGGATGAGCAGTTCTTC | NA | TRBJ2-1 | NA | TRBV7-2
CASSQGGLGDTEAFF | TGTGCCAGCAGCCAGGGAGGTCTGGGGGACACTGAAGCTTTCTTT | NA | TRBJ1-1 | NA | TRBV9
CASSFVTSNTGELFF | TGCGCCAGCAGCTTCGTCACTAGTAACACCGGGGAGCTGTTTTTT | NA | TRBJ2-2 | NA | TRBV5-1
CSAGVRITDTQYF | TGCAGCGCAGGGGTGAGGATTACAGATACGCAGTATTTT | NA | TRBJ2-3 | NA | TRBV29-1
CASSLGQTNNEQFF | TGTGCCAGCAGTCTAGGACAGACGAACAATGAGCAGTTCTTC | NA | TRBJ2-1 | few | TRBV2
CASSMRDRPPNTQYF | TGTGCCAGTAGTATGCGGGACAGGCCCCCGAATACGCAGTATTTT | TRBD1 | TRBJ2-3 | NA | TRBV19
CASSTGQLYNEQFF | TGTGCCAGCAGCACCGGACAGCTATACAATGAGCAGTTCTTC | NA | TRBJ2-1 | NA | TRBV5-4
CASSEPHRNQPQHF | TGTGCCAGCAGTGAACCCCACAGGAATCAGCCCCAGCATTTT | NA | TRBJ1-5 | NA | TRBV6-1
CASSFGNTEAFF | TGCGCCAGCAGCTTCGGGAACACTGAAGCTTTCTTT | NA | TRBJ1-1 | NA | TRBV5-1
CASSMGQGEETQYF | TGCGCCAGCAGCATGGGACAGGGGGAAGAGACCCAGTACTTC | TRBD1 | TRBJ2-5 | few | TRBV5-1